One sample yielded the 25 T cell receptor beta chains listed below, sequenced in a study of T cells after yellow fever vaccination. Using its own MiXCR run on the 5' RACE reads, TCRdb lists one record per CDR3 protein. This table holds some 350,000 distinct CDR3 sequences, more than 9% found once. Sequenced here: PBMCs, sampled on the day of the first yellow fever vaccination. These receptors all come from a man younger than 30 who received the YFV17D yellow fever vaccine.

This clonotype was counted a few times. The chain is built from TRBV6-1 and TRBJ1-1, with TRBD1 as a possible D gene (5 bases). V was pared by 6 bases and J by 1 base, with 15 bases between. The CDR3 has 15 amino acids. Germline CDR1 is MNHNS and CDR2 is SASEGT. This CDR3 reads CASRTPDTSNTEAFF. CDR3 DNA sequence: TGTGCCAGCAGAACCCCGGACACCTCGAACACTGAAGCTTTCTTT.

V gene TRBV5-4 combines with J gene TRBJ2-1; D possibly corresponds to TRBD1 (5 bases). The CDR3 is 15 residues long. Trimming removed 1 base from V and 8 bases from J, with 16 bases in between. Germline CDR1 and CDR2: SGHNT and YYREEE (reference sequence). In DNA form, the CDR3 reads TGTGCCAGCAGCTTGTACAGCCTGTGGGGCGATGAGCAGTTCTTC. It encodes CASSLYSLWGDEQFF.

In this sample, this clonotype turned up many times. The chain has TRBV5-1 and TRBJ2-1; 8 bases map to TRBD2. Germline-derived CDR1 and CDR2 are SGHRS and YFSETQ. This CDR3 has 16 amino acids. V was clipped by 1 base and J by 9 bases; unmatched bases: 12. The CDR3 DNA reads TGCGCCAGCAGCTTGAGGTCGGGGGGGGCCGTTGGTGAGCAGTTCTTC. It yields the protein CASSLRSGGAVGEQFF.

This clonotype was detected a few times. The rearrangement joins TRBV18 to TRBJ1-1; D gene unclear. Trimming took off 3 bases at V and 0 bases at J, with 11 bases between the two ends. The CDR3 contains 15 residues. CDR1 is KGHSH and CDR2 is LQKENI in the germline V gene. The CDR3 loop reads CASSPHQTLNTEAFF. In DNA form, the CDR3 reads TGTGCCAGCTCACCCCACCAAACTCTGAACACTGAAGCTTTCTTT.

In its sample, this clonotype was seen once. The junction departs from germline at one end; a sequencing error may be responsible. V is TRBV6-5 and J is TRBJ1-2; D not resolved. This CDR3 comprises 12 residues. From germline, CDR1 is MNHEY and CDR2 SVGAGI. CDR3 region: CASSYPEPGCTF. Written as DNA, the CDR3 is TGTGCCAGCAGTTACCCCGAACCTGGCTGCACCTTC.

V gene TRBV7-9 combines with J gene TRBJ2-2; 7 nucleotides match TRBD2. V gave up 2 bases and J gave up 2 bases; unmatched junction bases: 8. Germline lookup yields CDR1 SEHNR and CDR2 FQNEAQ (reference sequence). The CDR3 extends over 17 amino acids. CDR3 residues: CASSLRPGLVNTGELFF. The CDR3 bases are TGTGCCAGCAGCTTAAGGCCCGGACTAGTTAACACCGGGGAGCTGTTTTTT.

The chain recombines TRBV4-2 with TRBJ2-3; the D gene could be TRBD1 or TRBD2 (6 bases each). V lost 0 bases and J 2 bases, leaving 15 bases between the germline ends. In germline, CDR1 is LGHNA, CDR2 YNFKEQ. There are 17 residues in the CDR3. The CDR3 loop is CASSQEYRGPVTDTQYF. The CDR3 coding sequence is TGTGCCAGCAGCCAAGAATATCGGGGGCCGGTCACAGATACGCAGTATTTT.

The rearrangement links TRBV28 to TRBJ1-5, with unresolved D. The germline gives CDR1 MDHEN, CDR2 SYDVKM. The CDR3 totals 14 residues. Trimming cost V 6 bases and J 0 bases, with 9 bases left between them. CDR3 coding DNA: TGTGCCAGCAGCAGACTATATAGCAATCAGCCCCAGCATTTT. Translation: CASSRLYSNQPQHF.

The rearrangement links TRBV12-3 or TRBV12-4 to TRBJ2-2, with D perhaps matching TRBD1 or TRBD2 (5 bases each). The V end lost 1 base, the J end lost 4 bases, and 10 bases lay between the germline ends. This CDR3 has 15 amino acids. CDR3 bases: TGTGCCAGCAGTTTAGGGGGGACCTTCACCGGGGAGCTGTTTTTT. This codes for CASSLGGTFTGELFF.

This clonotype was seen many times. The chain links TRBV6-1 to TRBJ2-3; TRBD1 or TRBD2 may be the D gene (5 bases each). This CDR3 contains 14 residues. From germline, CDR1 is MNHNS and CDR2 SASEGT. Trimming left V 5 bases short and J 2 bases short, with 11 bases between. This CDR3 is CASSRGADTDTQYF. The CDR3 nucleotides read TGTGCCAGCAGTCGAGGGGCCGACACAGATACGCAGTATTTT.

The chain recombines TRBV4-2 with TRBJ1-6; no clear D gene. In germline, CDR1 is LGHNA, CDR2 YNFKEQ. The CDR3 consists of 16 residues. Between the trimmed V and J ends, which lost 2 bases and 8 bases, there was a span of 16 bases. The CDR3 here is CASSQQEAARDSPLHF. The CDR3 region has the DNA TGTGCCAGCAGCCAACAGGAGGCGGCGCGGGATTCACCCCTCCACTTT.

This chain connects TRBV20-1 to TRBJ2-3; perhaps TRBD1 as D (5 bases). V was shortened by 2 bases and J by 5 bases, with 17 bases between the two germline ends. This CDR3 contains 15 residues. Looked up from germline, CDR1 is DFQATT and CDR2 is SNEGSKA (reference sequence). CDR3 sequence: CSARTHSSGKDTQYF. For the CDR3, the DNA is TGCAGTGCTAGAACTCACAGTTCAGGGAAAGATACGCAGTATTTT.

This clonotype was counted a few times. The V gene is TRBV12-3 or TRBV12-4, the J gene TRBJ2-4; TRBD1 matches 7 bases. This CDR3 spans 15 amino acids. The V gene end was trimmed by 3 bases and the J gene end by 1 base; junction bases not matched to a gene: 3. CDR3 sequence (DNA): TGTGCCAGCAGTTTTCAGGGGGAGGCCAAAAACATTCAGTACTTC. It specifies CASSFQGEAKNIQYF.

This chain links TRBV5-1 with TRBJ2-1; D is undetermined. Trimming left V 5 bases short and J 6 bases short, with 6 bases between. This CDR3 has 11 residues. Germline assignment: CDR1 SGHRS and CDR2 YFSETQ. CDR3 loop: CASRVGNEQFF. CDR3 coding DNA: TGCGCCAGCAGAGTAGGCAATGAGCAGTTCTTC. Variable domain in full (rest from reference TRBV5-1 and TRBJ2-1): KAGVTQTPRYLIKTRGQQVTLSCSPISGHRSVSWYQQTPGQGLQFLFEYFSETQRNKGNFPGRFSGRQFSNSRSEMNVSTLELGDSALYLCASRVGNEQFFGPGTRLTVL.

CDR3 amino acids: CASRGTGNPGVGYTF. Written as DNA, the CDR3 is TGTGCCAGTAGAGGGACAGGGAACCCAGGAGTGGGCTACACCTTC. This chain links TRBV19 with TRBJ1-2, with TRBD1 matching over 9 bases. Germline lookup yields CDR1 LNHDA and CDR2 SQIVND (reference sequence). V trimming: 6 bases; J trimming: 8 bases; junction bases outside the gene matches: 13. This CDR3 has 15 residues.

This chain uses TRBV7-9 with TRBJ2-7, with 7 bases identical to TRBD1. Trimming removed 4 bases from V and 2 bases from J; junction bases left unmatched: 2. The CDR3 contains 13 residues. CDR1 is SEHNR, CDR2 FQNEAQ, per germline (reference sequence). CDR3 residues: CASSSTGAYEQYF. CDR3 nucleotide sequence: TGTGCCAGCAGCTCCACAGGGGCCTACGAGCAGTACTTC.

Ten or more counts support this clonotype. The V and J genes are TRBV7-9 and TRBJ2-7, with D perhaps assigned TRBD1 or TRBD2 (6 bases each). Germline lookup yields CDR1 SEHNR and CDR2 FQNEAQ (reference sequence). Trimming cost V 5 bases and J 7 bases, with 18 bases left between them. The CDR3 contains 14 residues. The CDR3 reads CASSREGGIGEQYV. The CDR3 DNA follows: TGTGCCAGCAGCCGCGAAGGGGGGATAGGGGAGCAGTACGTC.

The rearrangement joins TRBV7-9 to TRBJ2-7; 9 bases are shared with TRBD1. The junction had 4 bases not matched to a gene; V was cut back by 5 bases and J by 5 bases. The V gene's germline CDR1 is SEHNR and CDR2 FQNEAQ (reference sequence). This CDR3 spans 13 amino acids. CDR3 bases: TGTGCCAGCAGCGGCCGGGACAGGGACGAGCAGTACGTC. Its protein is CASSGRDRDEQYV.

This clonotype was observed a few times. The chain has TRBV5-1 and TRBJ1-4; TRBD1 might be the D (6 bases). V was cut by 3 bases and J by 3 bases, with 12 bases left in between. Looked up from germline, CDR1 is SGHRS and CDR2 is YFSETQ. This CDR3 is built from 15 residues. CDR3: CASSSGAQANEKLFF. CDR3 nucleotides: TGCGCCAGCAGCTCGGGGGCGCAGGCTAATGAAAAACTGTTTTTT.

The V call is TRBV21-1, the J call TRBJ1-3. TRBV21-1 has pseudogene status. The CDR3 is made up of 17 amino acids. CDR3: CASSKIGPGHSGNTIYF. For the CDR3, the DNA is TGTGCCAGCAGCAAAATCGGCCCAGGCCACTCGGGAAACACCATATATTTT.

This clonotype turned up a few times. The genes are TRBV18 and TRBJ1-4; perhaps TRBD1 as D (6 bases). Germline V gene sequence: CDR1 KGHSH, CDR2 LQKENI. The CDR3 is 15 amino acids. Trimming took off 6 bases at V and 8 bases at J, with 19 bases between the two ends. CDR3 sequence reads: CASSRGPVDQEKLFF. In DNA, the CDR3 is TGTGCCAGCTCCCGGGGGCCGGTGGATCAAGAAAAACTGTTTTTT.

This clonotype has just a few counts. CDR3 nucleotides: TGCAGTGGGGATAGCGGGGGGGCCAACAATGAGCAGTTCTTC. Translating it yields CSGDSGGANNEQFF. This chain links TRBV20-1 with TRBJ2-1; 11 nucleotides match TRBD2. The CDR3 has 14 residues. CDR1 DFQATT and CDR2 SNEGSKA come from the germline V gene (reference sequence). Germline trimming cut 7 bases from V and 5 bases from J; bases unmatched to any gene: 7.

This chain uses TRBV7-2 with TRBJ2-3, with 7 bases matching TRBD2. Germline lookup yields CDR1 SGHTA and CDR2 FQGNSA. The CDR3 length is 15 residues. Trimming cost V 5 bases and J 6 bases; bases outside gene matches: 11. The CDR3 nucleotides are TGTGCCAGCAGCCCCCAGGCCTGGGGAGGGGATACGCAGTATTTT. This encodes CASSPQAWGGDTQYF.

Many counts were recorded for this clonotype. V and J are TRBV9 and TRBJ2-3; 7 bases align to TRBD1. This CDR3 spans 13 amino acids. Germline V CDR1 and CDR2: SGDLS, YYNGEE. The junction had 3 bases not matched to a gene; V was cut back by 3 bases and J by 5 bases. The CDR3: CASSETGVDTQYF. The CDR3 DNA follows: TGTGCCAGCAGCGAAACAGGGGTAGATACGCAGTATTTT.

This chain uses TRBV6-2 or TRBV6-3 with TRBJ2-1, with unresolved D. V was pared by 5 bases and J by 10 bases, with 9 bases between. The CDR3 extends over 11 amino acids. Germline lookup yields CDR1 MNHEY and CDR2 SVGEGT. The DNA of the CDR3 is TGTGCCAGCAGTCATACGGTCGAGCAGTTCTTC. Its protein product is CASSHTVEQFF.